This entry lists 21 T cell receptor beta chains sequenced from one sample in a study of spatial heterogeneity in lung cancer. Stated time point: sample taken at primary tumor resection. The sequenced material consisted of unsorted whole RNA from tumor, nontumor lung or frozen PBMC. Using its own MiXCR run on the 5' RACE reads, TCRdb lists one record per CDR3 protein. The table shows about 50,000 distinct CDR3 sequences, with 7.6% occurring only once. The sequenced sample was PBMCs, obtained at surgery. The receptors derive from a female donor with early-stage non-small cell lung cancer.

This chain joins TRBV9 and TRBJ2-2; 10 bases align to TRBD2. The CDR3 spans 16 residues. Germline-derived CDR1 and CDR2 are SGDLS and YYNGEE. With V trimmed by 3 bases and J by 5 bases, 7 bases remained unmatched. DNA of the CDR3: TGTGCCAGCAGCGCAGCGGGGGGGCAGAGTACCGGGGAGCTGTTTTTT. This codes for CASSAAGGQSTGELFF.

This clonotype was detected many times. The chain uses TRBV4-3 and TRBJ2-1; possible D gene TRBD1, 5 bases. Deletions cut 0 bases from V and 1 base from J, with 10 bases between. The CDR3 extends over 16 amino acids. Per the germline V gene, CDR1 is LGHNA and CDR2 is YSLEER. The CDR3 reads CASSQDRAGSYNEQFF. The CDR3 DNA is TGCGCCAGCAGCCAAGATCGGGCAGGGTCCTACAATGAGCAGTTCTTC.

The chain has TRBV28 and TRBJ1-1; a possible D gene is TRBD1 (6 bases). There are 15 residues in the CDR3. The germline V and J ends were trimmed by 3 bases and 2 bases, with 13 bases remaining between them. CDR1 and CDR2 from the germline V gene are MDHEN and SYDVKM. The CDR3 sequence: CASSFLVQGNTEAFF. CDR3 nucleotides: TGTGCCAGCAGTTTTTTAGTACAGGGTAACACTGAAGCTTTCTTT.

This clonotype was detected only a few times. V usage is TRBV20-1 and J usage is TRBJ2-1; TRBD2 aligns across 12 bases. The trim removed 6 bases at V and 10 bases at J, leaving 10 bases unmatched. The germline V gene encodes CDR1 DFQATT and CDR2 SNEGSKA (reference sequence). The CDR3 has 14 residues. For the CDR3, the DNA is TGCAGTGCGCCGTCTAGCGGGGGGGCCAGCGAGCAGTTCTTC. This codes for CSAPSSGGASEQFF.

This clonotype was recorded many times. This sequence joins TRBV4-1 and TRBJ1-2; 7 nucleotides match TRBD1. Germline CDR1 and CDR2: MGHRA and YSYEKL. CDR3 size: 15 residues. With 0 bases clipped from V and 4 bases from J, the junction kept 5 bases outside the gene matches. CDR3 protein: CASSQDVGTAYGYTF. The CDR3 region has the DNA TGCGCCAGCAGCCAAGATGTAGGGACAGCCTATGGCTACACCTTC.

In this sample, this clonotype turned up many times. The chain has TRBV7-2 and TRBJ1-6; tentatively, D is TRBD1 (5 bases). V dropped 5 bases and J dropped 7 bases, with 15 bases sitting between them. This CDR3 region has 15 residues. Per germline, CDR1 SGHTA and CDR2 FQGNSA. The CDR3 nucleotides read TGTGCCAGCAGCCCGAAGACAGCACTCAATTCACCCCTCCACTTT. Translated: CASSPKTALNSPLHF.

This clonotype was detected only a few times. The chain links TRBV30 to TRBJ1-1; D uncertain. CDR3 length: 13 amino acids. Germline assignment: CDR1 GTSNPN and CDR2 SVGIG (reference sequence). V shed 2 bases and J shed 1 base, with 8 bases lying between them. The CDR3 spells CAWSRARNTEAFF. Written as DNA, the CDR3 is TGTGCCTGGAGTAGGGCAAGGAACACTGAAGCTTTCTTT.

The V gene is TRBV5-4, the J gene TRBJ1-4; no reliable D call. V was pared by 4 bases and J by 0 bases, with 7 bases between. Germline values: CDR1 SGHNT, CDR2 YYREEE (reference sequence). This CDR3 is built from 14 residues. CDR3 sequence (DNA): TGTGCCAGCAGCCCGACCCCAACTAATGAAAAACTGTTTTTT. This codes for CASSPTPTNEKLFF. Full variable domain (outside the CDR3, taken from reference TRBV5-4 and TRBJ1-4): ETGVTQSPTHLIKTRGQQVTLRCSSQSGHNTVSWYQQALGQGPQFIFQYYREEENGRGNFPPRFSGLQFPNYSSELNVNALELDDSALYLCASSPTPTNEKLFFGSGTQLSVL.

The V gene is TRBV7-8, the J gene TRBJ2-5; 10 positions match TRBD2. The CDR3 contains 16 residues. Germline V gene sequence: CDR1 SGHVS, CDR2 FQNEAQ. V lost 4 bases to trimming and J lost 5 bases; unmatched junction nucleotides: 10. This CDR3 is CASSWKRGGPGETQYF. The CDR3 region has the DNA TGTGCCAGCAGCTGGAAGCGGGGGGGTCCCGGGGAGACCCAGTACTTC.

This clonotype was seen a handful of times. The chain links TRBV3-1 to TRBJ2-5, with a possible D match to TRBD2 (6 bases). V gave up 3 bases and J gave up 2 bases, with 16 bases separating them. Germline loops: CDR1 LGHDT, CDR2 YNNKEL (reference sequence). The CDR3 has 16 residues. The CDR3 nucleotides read TGTGCCAGCAGCCACCGGGACTCACGGACACAAGAGACCCAGTACTTC. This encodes CASSHRDSRTQETQYF.

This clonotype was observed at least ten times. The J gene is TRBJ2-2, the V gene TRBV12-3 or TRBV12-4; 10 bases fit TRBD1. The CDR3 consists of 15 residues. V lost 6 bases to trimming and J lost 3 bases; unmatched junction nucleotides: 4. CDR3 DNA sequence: TGTGCCAGCAGCCCGGACAGGGGGTACACCGGGGAGCTGTTTTTT. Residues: CASSPDRGYTGELFF.

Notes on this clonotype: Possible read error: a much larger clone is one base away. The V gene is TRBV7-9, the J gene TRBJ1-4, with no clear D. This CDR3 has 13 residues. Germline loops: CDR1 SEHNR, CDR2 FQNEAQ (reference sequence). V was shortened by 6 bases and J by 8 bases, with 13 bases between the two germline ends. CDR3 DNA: TGTGCCAGCAGGATCCTGGGAGTCGAAAAACTGTTTTTT. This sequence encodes CASRILGVEKLFF. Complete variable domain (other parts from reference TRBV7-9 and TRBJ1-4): DTGVSQNPRHKITKRGQNVTFRCDPISEHNRLYWYRQTLGQGPEFLTYFQNEAQLEKSRLLSDRFSAERPKGSFSTLEIQRTEQGDSAMYLCASRILGVEKLFFGSGTQLSVL.

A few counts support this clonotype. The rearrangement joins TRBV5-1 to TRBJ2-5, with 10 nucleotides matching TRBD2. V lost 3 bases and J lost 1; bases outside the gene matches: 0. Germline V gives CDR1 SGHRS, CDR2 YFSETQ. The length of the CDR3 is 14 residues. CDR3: CASSSSGGQETQYF. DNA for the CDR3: TGCGCCAGCAGCTCTAGCGGGGGCCAAGAGACCCAGTACTTC.

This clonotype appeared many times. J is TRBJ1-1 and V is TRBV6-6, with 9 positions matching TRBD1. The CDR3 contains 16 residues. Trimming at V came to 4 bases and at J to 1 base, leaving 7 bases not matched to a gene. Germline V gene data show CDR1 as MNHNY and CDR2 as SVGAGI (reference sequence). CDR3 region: CASSWDRAATNTEAFF. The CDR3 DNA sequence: TGTGCCAGCAGTTGGGACAGGGCAGCGACGAACACTGAAGCTTTCTTT.

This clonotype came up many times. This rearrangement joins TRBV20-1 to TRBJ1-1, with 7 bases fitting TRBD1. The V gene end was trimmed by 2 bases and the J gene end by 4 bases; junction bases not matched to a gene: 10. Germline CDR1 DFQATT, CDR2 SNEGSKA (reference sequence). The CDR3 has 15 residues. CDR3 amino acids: CSARSIQGLGTEAFF. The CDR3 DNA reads TGCAGTGCTAGATCCATACAGGGGCTGGGCACTGAAGCTTTCTTT.

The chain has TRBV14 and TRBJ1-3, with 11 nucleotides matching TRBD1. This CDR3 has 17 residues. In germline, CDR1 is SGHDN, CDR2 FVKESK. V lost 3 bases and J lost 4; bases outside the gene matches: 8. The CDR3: CASSQDARTGGGNTIYF. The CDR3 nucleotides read TGTGCCAGCAGCCAGGACGCCCGGACAGGGGGCGGAAACACCATATATTTT.

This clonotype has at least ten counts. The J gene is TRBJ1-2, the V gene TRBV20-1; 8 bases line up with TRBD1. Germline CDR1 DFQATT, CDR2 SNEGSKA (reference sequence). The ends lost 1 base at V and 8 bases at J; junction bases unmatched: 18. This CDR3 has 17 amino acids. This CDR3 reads CSARGPRDRSVRSGYTF. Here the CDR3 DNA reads TGCAGTGCTAGAGGTCCGCGGGACAGGTCCGTAAGAAGCGGCTACACCTTC.

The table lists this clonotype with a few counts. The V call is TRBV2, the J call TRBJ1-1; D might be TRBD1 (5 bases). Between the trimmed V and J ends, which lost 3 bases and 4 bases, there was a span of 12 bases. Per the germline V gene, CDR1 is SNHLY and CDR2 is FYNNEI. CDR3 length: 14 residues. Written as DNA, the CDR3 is TGTGCCAGCAGTGAGTTACAGGAGGGCACTGAAGCTTTCTTT. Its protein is CASSELQEGTEAFF. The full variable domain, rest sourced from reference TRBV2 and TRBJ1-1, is EPEVTQTPSHQVTQMGQEVILRCVPISNHLYFYWYRQILGQKVEFLVSFYNNEISEKSEIFDDQFSVERPDGSNFTLKIRSTKLEDSAMYFCASSELQEGTEAFFGQGTRLTVV.

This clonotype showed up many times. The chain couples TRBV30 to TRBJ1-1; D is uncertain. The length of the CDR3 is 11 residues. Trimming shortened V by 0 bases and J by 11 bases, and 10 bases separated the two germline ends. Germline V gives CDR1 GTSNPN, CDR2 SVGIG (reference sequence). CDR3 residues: CAWSVRAGAFF. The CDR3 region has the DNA TGTGCCTGGAGTGTACGGGCGGGCGCTTTCTTT.

The chain's CDR3 is CSADTGQYSNQPQHF. The CDR3 DNA follows: TGCAGTGCGGACACAGGGCAGTATAGCAATCAGCCCCAGCATTTT. The gene calls are TRBV20-1 and TRBJ1-5; tentatively, D is TRBD1 (6 bases). The CDR3 loop spans 15 amino acids. V lost 6 bases and J lost 0, with 15 bases in between. Germline CDR1 is DFQATT and CDR2 is SNEGSKA (reference sequence).

CDR3 protein: CASSSRLAGMGLAYRGTDTQYF. In DNA form, the CDR3 reads TGTGCCAGCAGTTCCCGACTAGCGGGAATGGGGTTGGCTTATCGTGGGACAGATACGCAGTATTTT. The chain links TRBV28 to TRBJ2-3; 11 bases map to TRBD2. Germline-derived CDR1 and CDR2 are MDHEN and SYDVKM. V shed 4 bases, J shed 3 bases, and the junction held 24 bases outside the gene matches. This CDR3 region has 22 residues. The full variable domain, with the rest looked up from reference TRBV28 and TRBJ2-3, is DVKVTQSSRYLVKRTGEKVFLECVQDMDHENMFWYRQDPGLGLRLIYFSYDVKMKEKGDIPEGYSVSREKKERFSLILESASTNQTSMYLCASSSRLAGMGLAYRGTDTQYFGPGTRLTVL.